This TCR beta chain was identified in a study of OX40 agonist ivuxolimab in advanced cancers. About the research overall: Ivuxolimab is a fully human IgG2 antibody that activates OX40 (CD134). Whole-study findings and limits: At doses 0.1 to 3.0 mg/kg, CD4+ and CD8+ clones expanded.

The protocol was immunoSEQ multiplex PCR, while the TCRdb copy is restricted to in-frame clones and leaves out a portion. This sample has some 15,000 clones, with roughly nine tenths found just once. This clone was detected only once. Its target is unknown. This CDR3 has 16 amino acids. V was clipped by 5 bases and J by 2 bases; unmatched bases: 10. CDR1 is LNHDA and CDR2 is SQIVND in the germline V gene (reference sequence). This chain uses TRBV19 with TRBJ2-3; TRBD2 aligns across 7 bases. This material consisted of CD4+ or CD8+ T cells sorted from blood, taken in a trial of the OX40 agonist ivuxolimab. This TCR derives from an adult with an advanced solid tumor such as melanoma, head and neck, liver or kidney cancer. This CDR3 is CASSRPQREITDTQYF. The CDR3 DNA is TGTGCCAGTAGTCGACCCCAGCGGGAAATCACAGATACGCAGTATTTT. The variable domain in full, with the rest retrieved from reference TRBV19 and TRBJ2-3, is DGGITQSPKYLFRKEGQNVTLSCEQNLNHDAMYWYRQDPGQGLRLIYYSQIVNDFQKGDIAEGYSVSREKKESFPLTVTSAQKNPTAFYLCASSRPQREITDTQYFGPGTRLTVL.